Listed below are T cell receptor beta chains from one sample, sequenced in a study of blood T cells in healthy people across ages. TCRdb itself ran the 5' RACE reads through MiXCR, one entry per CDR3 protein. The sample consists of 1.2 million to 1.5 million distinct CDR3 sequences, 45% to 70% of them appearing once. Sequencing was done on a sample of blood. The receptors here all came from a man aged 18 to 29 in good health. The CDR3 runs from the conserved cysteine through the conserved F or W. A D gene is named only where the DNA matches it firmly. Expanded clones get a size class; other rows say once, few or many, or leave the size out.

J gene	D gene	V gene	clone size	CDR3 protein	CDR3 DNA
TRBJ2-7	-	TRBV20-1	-	CSARGGDEQYF	TGCAGTGCTAGAGGCGGAGACGAGCAGTACTTC
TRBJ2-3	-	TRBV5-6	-	CASSLAAHRTTDTQYF	TGTGCCAGCAGCTTGGCCGCCCATCGGACCACAGATACGCAGTATTTT
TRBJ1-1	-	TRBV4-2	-	CASSHLGGVTEAFF	TGTGCCAGCAGCCACCTCGGGGGAGTCACTGAAGCTTTCTTT
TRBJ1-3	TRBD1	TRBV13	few	CASSLAGGPSGNTIYF	TGTGCCAGCAGCTTAGCAGGGGGCCCCTCTGGAAACACCATATATTTT
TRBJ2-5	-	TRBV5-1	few	CASSLEWGAAETQYF	TGCGCCAGCAGCTTGGAATGGGGGGCAGCGGAGACCCAGTACTTC
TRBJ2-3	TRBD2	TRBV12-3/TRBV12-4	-	CASSSPGLAGLDTQYF	TGTGCCAGCAGTTCACCGGGACTAGCGGGGCTAGATACGCAGTATTTT
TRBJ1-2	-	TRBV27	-	CASSSTGTGGYGYTF	TGTGCCAGCAGTTCAACAGGGACTGGCGGCTATGGCTACACCTTC
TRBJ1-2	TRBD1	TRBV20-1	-	CSARDRDREVYGYTF	TGCAGTGCTAGAGACAGGGACAGGGAGGTATATGGCTACACCTTC
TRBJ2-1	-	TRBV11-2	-	CASSSGHRSYNEQFF	TGTGCCAGCAGCTCAGGACACCGCTCCTACAATGAGCAGTTCTTC
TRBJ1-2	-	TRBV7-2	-	CASLGAQSGGYTF	TGTGCCAGCCTGGGGGCCCAATCCGGGGGCTACACCTTC
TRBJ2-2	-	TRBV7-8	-	CASSRTLTGELFF	TGTGCCAGCAGCCGGACGCTCACCGGGGAGCTGTTTTTT
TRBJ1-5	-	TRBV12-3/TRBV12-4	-	CASSLAGFGERYSNQPQHF	TGTGCCAGCAGTTTAGCGGGGTTCGGGGAGCGATATAGCAATCAGCCCCAGCATTTT
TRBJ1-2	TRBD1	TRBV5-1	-	CASSAGQGRGYTF	TGCGCCAGCAGCGCGGGACAGGGGCGAGGCTACACCTTC
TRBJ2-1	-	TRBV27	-	CASSLPGLLSNEQFF	TGTGCCAGCAGTTTACCGGGGCTTCTTAGCAATGAGCAGTTCTTC
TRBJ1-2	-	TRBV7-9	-	CASSSHDTVKDYGYTF	TGTGCCAGCAGCTCGCACGACACAGTTAAGGACTATGGCTACACCTTC
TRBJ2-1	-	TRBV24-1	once	CATSRGHNNEQFF	TGTGCCACCAGTCGCGGGCACAACAATGAGCAGTTCTTC
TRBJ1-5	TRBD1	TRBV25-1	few	CASSDWGTDSNQPQHF	TGTGCCAGCAGTGACTGGGGGACAGATAGCAATCAGCCCCAGCATTTT
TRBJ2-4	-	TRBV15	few	CATSNLTALAKNIQYF	TGTGCCACCAGCAACCTGACAGCCCTAGCCAAAAACATTCAGTACTTC
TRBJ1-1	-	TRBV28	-	CASTPLGIGRQGGIEAFF	TGTGCCAGCACTCCCTTGGGGATCGGGCGCCAAGGGGGTATAGAAGCTTTCTTT
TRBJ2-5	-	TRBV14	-	CASSQGGQGVGGTQYF	TGTGCCAGCAGCCAAGGGGGCCAGGGAGTGGGAGGGACCCAGTACTTC
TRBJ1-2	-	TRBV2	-	CASFSGGYTF	TGTGCCAGCTTCTCGGGGGGCTACACCTTC
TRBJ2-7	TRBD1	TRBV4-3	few	CASSQEQGAGYEQYF	TGCGCCAGCAGCCAAGAACAGGGGGCAGGTTACGAGCAGTACTTC
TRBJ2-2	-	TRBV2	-	CASTRYTGELFF	TGTGCCAGCACTAGATACACCGGGGAGCTGTTTTTT
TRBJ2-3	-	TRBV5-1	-	CASTIDFTDTQYF	TGCGCCAGCACAATAGACTTTACAGATACGCAGTATTTT
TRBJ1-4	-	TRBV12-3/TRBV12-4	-	CASRSTVATNEKLFF	TGTGCCAGCAGGTCGACGGTGGCAACTAATGAAAAACTGTTTTTT
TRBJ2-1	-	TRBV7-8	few	CASSPAQYNRVEQFF	TGTGCCAGCAGCCCCGCCCAATACAACAGGGTCGAGCAGTTCTTC
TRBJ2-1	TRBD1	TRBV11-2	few	CASSLGQGHYNEQFF	TGTGCCAGCAGCCTGGGACAGGGACACTACAATGAGCAGTTCTTC
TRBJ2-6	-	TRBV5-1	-	CASSHRSASSGANVLTF	TGCGCCAGCAGCCACCGGTCAGCTAGCTCTGGGGCCAACGTCCTGACTTTC
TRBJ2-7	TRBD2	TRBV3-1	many	CASSQDGWEGYEQYF	TGTGCCAGCAGCCAAGATGGTTGGGAGGGCTACGAGCAGTACTTC
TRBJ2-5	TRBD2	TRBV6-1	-	CASSRLPGTSAPNEQYF	TGTGCCAGCAGTCGTCTACCGGGGACTAGCGCACCCAATGAGCAGTACTTC
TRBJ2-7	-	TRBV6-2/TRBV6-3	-	CASSYSIAGWYEQYF	TGTGCCAGCAGTTACTCGATTGCGGGATGGTACGAGCAGTACTTC
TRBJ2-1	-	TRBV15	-	CATMVGYTYNEQFF	TGTGCCACGATGGTCGGGTATACTTACAATGAGCAGTTCTTC
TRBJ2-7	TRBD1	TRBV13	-	CASSLTGGRNYEQYF	TGTGCCAGCAGCCTCACAGGGGGAAGGAACTACGAGCAGTACTTC
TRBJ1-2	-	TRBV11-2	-	CASSSRINYGYTF	TGTGCCAGCAGCTCTCGGATTAACTATGGCTACACCTTC
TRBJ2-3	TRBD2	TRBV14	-	CASSQDQPSGARDTQYF	TGTGCCAGCAGCCAAGATCAGCCTAGCGGGGCTCGTGATACGCAGTATTTT
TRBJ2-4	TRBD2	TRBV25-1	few	CASSATTSGKNIQYF	TGTGCCAGCAGTGCCACCACTAGCGGTAAAAACATTCAGTACTTC
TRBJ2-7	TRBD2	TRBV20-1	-	CSAPGLAGVGEQYF	TGCAGTGCTCCCGGACTAGCGGGAGTAGGCGAGCAGTACTTC
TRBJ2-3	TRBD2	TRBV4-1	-	CASSQDWAGLADTQYF	TGCGCCAGCAGCCAAGATTGGGCGGGACTAGCGGATACGCAGTATTTT
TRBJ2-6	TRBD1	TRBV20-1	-	CSASTGAGANVLTF	TGCAGTGCGTCGACAGGGGCTGGGGCCAACGTCCTGACTTTC
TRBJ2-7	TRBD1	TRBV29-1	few	CSVGATGQGVTLNYEQYF	TGCAGCGTCGGTGCAACTGGACAGGGGGTCACCCTAAACTACGAGCAGTACTTC
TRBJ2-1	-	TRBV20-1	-	CSALATLRLGAGNEQFF	TGCAGTGCACTAGCAACCTTGCGGCTAGGAGCTGGGAATGAGCAGTTCTTC
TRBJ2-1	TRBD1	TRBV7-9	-	CASSSTGGTGRSYNEQFF	TGTGCCAGCAGCTCCACAGGGGGGACAGGGCGGTCCTACAATGAGCAGTTCTTC
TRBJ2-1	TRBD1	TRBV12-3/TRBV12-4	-	CASARTGRSFF	TGTGCCAGCGCTAGGACAGGGAGGTCGTTCTTC
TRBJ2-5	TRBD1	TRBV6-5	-	CASSQTGVRGETQYF	TGTGCCAGCAGTCAGACAGGGGTTAGGGGGGAGACCCAGTACTTC
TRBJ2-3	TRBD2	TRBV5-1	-	CASSFSGSVTDTQYF	TGCGCCAGCAGCTTCAGCGGGAGCGTTACAGATACGCAGTATTTT
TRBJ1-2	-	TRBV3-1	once	CASSQLTLSYGYTF	TGTGCCAGCAGCCAACTGACATTGTCCTATGGCTACACCTTC
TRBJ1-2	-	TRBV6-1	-	CASSEREGLGYTF	TGTGCCAGCAGTGAACGGGAAGGGCTTGGCTACACCTTC
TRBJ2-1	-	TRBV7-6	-	CASSLVGSSSYNEQFF	TGTGCCAGCAGCTTAGTAGGCTCCAGCTCCTACAATGAGCAGTTCTTC
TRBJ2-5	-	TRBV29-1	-	CSVEDYRQQETQYF	TGCAGCGTTGAAGATTACAGACAGCAAGAGACCCAGTACTTC